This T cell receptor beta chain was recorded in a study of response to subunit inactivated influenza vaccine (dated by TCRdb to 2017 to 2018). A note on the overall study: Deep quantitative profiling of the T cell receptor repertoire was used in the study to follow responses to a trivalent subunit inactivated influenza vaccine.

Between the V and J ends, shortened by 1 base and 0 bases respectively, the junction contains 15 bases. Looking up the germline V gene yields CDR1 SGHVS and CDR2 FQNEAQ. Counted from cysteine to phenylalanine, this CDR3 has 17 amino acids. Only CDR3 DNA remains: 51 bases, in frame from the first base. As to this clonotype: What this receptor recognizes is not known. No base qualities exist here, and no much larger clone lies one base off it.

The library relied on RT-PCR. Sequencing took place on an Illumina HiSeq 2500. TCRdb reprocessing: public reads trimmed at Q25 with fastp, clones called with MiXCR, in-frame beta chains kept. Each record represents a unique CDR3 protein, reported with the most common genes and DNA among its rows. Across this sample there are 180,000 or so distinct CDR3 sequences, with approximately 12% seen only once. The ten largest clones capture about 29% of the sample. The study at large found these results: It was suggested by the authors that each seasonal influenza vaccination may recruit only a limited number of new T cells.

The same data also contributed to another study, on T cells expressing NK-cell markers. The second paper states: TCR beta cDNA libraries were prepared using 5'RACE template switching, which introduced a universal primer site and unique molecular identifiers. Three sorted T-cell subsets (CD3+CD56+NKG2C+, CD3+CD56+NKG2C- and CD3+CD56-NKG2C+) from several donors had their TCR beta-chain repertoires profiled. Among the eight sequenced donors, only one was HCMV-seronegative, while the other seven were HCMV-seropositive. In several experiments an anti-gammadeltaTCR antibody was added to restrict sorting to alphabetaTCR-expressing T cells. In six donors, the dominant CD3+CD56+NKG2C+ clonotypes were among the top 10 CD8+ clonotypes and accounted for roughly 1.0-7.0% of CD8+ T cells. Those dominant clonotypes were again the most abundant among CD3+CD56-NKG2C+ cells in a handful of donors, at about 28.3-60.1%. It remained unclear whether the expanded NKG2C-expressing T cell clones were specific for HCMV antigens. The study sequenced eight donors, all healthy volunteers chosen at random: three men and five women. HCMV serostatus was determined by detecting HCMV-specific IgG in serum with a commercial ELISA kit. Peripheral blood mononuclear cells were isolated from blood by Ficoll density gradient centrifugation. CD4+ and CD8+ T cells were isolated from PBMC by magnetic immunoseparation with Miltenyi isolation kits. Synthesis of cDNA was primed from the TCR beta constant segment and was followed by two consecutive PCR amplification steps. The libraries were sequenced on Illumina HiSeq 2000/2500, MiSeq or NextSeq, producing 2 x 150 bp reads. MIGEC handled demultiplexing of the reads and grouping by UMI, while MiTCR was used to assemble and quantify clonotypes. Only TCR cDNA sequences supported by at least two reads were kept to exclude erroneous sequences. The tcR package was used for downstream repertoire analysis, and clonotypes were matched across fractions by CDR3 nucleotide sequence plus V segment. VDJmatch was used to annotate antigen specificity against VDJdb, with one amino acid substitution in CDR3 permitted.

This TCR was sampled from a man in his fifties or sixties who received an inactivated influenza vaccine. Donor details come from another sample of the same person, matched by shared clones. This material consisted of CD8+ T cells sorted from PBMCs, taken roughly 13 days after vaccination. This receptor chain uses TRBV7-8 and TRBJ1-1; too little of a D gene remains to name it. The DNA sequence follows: TGTGCCAGCAGCTTAGGTTCGTCCCGGGGAGTGAACACTGAAGCTTTCTTT. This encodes CASSLGSSRGVNTEAFF.